This entry describes one T cell receptor (beta chain). The V gene lost 1 base and the J gene lost 5 bases, with 11 bases spanning the gap. The V gene's germline CDR1 is SGHDN and CDR2 FVKESK. The CDR3 is 14 amino acids. The sample originates from a study of blood T cell repertoires in COVID-19. Study in general: From the United States, Italy and Spain came samples of acute and convalescent COVID-19. In each case, the material was cDNA or gDNA derived from T cells, B-cell-depleted T cells, or PBMCs.

Source study methods: Quantification of nucleated cells was approximated via reference gene primer amplification. Generated by immunoSEQ multiplex PCR, the TCRdb table keeps only in-frame clones and is missing some. V and J calls and clone size follow that table, whereas D and trimming were derived from the DNA. The sample has about 170,000 clones; 86% are singletons. The genes are TRBV14 and TRBJ1-2, with a weak D call TRBD1 (5 bases). This TCR derives from a man aged 65 to 79 with acute or convalescent COVID-19. The sample taken for sequencing was peripheral blood. The CDR3 DNA is TGTGCCAGCAGCCAAGGAGTCGGGGGGTATGGCTACACCTTC. This encodes CASSQGVGGYGYTF.